This entry describes one TCR beta chain. The antigen remains unidentified. The repertoire was sequenced with immunoSEQ multiplex PCR; TCRdb's copy has only in-frame clones and lacks some. Of under 35,000 clones listed, 82% were seen once; the top ten hold roughly 0.4%. The CDR3 has 16 residues. The germline gives CDR1 SGHNT, CDR2 YENEEA. The V and J ends lost 4 bases and 7 bases, in that order; junction bases with no gene match: 9. The data stem from a study of regulatory dendritic cells for organ transplantation. General study findings and limits: The most alloreactive TCR clonotypes were found in resting memory CD8+ cells.

Memory T cells were CD45RO+, naive were CD45RA+, sorted by FACS. The clonotype comes from a human donor in good health. Sequenced: naive CD8+ T cells from blood. The sample's subset: CD45RA+ naive T cells. The J gene is TRBJ2-1, the V gene TRBV11-3; 11 nucleotides match TRBD2. The CDR3 nucleotides read TGTGCCAGCAGCTCCAATAGCGGGGGGGCCGGGAATGAGCAGTTCTTC. This translates into CASSSNSGGAGNEQFF. Full variable domain (rest looked up from reference TRBV11-3 and TRBJ2-1): EAGVVQSPRYKIIEKKQPVAFWCNPISGHNTLYWYLQNLGQGPELLIRYENEEAVDDSQLPKDRFSAERLKGVDSTLKIQPAELGDSAVYLCASSSNSGGAGNEQFFGPGTRLTVL.